This T cell receptor beta chain was retrieved from a study of blood T cell repertoires in COVID-19. The assay was immunoSEQ multiplex PCR, and TCRdb's table has in-frame clones only and misses some. The sample consists of about 310,000 clones, around 90% of them appearing once. With 4 bases clipped from V and 4 bases from J, the junction kept 9 bases outside the gene matches. The CDR3 sequence is 15 residues long. The V gene's germline CDR1 is SGHRS and CDR2 YFSETQ. The sequence came from a woman under 30 with acute COVID-19. This sequence joins TRBV5-1 and TRBJ1-2; 8 nucleotides agree with TRBD1. The material sequenced was PBMCs or T cells enriched from blood (not recorded which). This CDR3 is CASSLNRDRFYGYTF. The CDR3, as DNA: TGCGCCAGCAGCCTAAACCGGGACAGGTTCTATGGCTACACCTTC.